A selection of T cell receptor beta chains follows, all from one sample in a study of cytomegalovirus exposure and HLA in healthy donors. TCRdb's copy holds only in-frame clones and misses some; the assay was immunoSEQ multiplex PCR. The sample records around 200,000 clones, about four fifths being singletons. The specimen was PBMCs. These receptors were obtained from a woman between 50 and 59 years old in good health and CMV-seropositive. CDR3s include the opening cysteine and the closing phenylalanine or tryptophan. The order of the fields is CDR3 DNA, CDR3 protein, J gene, clone size, V gene, D gene. D genes are given only for firm matches. Clone size appears in some rows only: once, few, many, or a class for an expanded clone.

cdr3_nt: TGTGCCAGCAGCTTGGGCCCCATGAACACTGAAGCTTTCTTT
cdr3_aa: CASSLGPMNTEAFF
j_call: TRBJ1-1
clone_size: few
v_call: TRBV7-3
d_call: -

cdr3_nt: TGTGCCAGCAGCTTAGAGGGGGGGCACCTTGAAGCTTTCTTT
cdr3_aa: CASSLEGGHLEAFF
j_call: TRBJ1-1
clone_size: -
v_call: TRBV7-9
d_call: -

cdr3_nt: TGTGCCAGCAATCTACAGGGGAGTACTGAAGCTTTCTTT
cdr3_aa: CASNLQGSTEAFF
j_call: TRBJ1-1
clone_size: few
v_call: TRBV11-2
d_call: TRBD1

cdr3_nt: TGTGCCAGCCGACTGGACGGAGGGACTGAAGCTTTCTTT
cdr3_aa: CASRLDGGTEAFF
j_call: TRBJ1-1
clone_size: -
v_call: TRBV6-5
d_call: -

cdr3_nt: TGTGCCAGCAGCCAAGGAGGGACAGGGGGACATCAGCCCCAGCATTTT
cdr3_aa: CASSQGGTGGHQPQHF
j_call: TRBJ1-5
clone_size: -
v_call: TRBV4-2
d_call: TRBD1

cdr3_nt: TGTGCCAGCAGCGCACTGGGACAGACGAACACTGAAGCTTTCTTT
cdr3_aa: CASSALGQTNTEAFF
j_call: TRBJ1-1
clone_size: -
v_call: TRBV7-6
d_call: TRBD1

cdr3_nt: TGTGCCAGCAGCGTAGCAGGGGGAAACACCATATATTTT
cdr3_aa: CASSVAGGNTIYF
j_call: TRBJ1-3
clone_size: -
v_call: TRBV9
d_call: -

cdr3_nt: TGTGCCAGCAGAAAACTAGCGGGGGTGGACAATGAGCAGTTCTTC
cdr3_aa: CASRKLAGVDNEQFF
j_call: TRBJ2-1
clone_size: -
v_call: TRBV28
d_call: TRBD2

cdr3_nt: TGTGCCAGCAGCGTAGATTCAACTAGCGCCTCCTACGAGCAGTACTTC
cdr3_aa: CASSVDSTSASYEQYF
j_call: TRBJ2-7
clone_size: -
v_call: TRBV9
d_call: TRBD2

cdr3_nt: TGTGCCAGCACAAGTACAGGGAACTATGGCTACACCTTC
cdr3_aa: CASTSTGNYGYTF
j_call: TRBJ1-2
clone_size: -
v_call: TRBV6-5
d_call: -

cdr3_nt: TGTGCCAGTAGTCCAACCGGGACAGGTTGGCAGTACTTC
cdr3_aa: CASSPTGTGWQYF
j_call: TRBJ2-5
clone_size: few
v_call: TRBV19
d_call: TRBD1

cdr3_nt: TGTGCCAGTAGTCTGGGCAGCTACACTGAAGCTTTCTTT
cdr3_aa: CASSLGSYTEAFF
j_call: TRBJ1-1
clone_size: -
v_call: TRBV19
d_call: -

cdr3_nt: TGTGCCAGCAGCACCCAGGGCGGGAGGGGTTACGAGCAGTACTTC
cdr3_aa: CASSTQGGRGYEQYF
j_call: TRBJ2-7
clone_size: -
v_call: TRBV9
d_call: TRBD2

cdr3_nt: TGTGCCAGCGGTGGAGAAATCGATCAGCCCCAGCATTTT
cdr3_aa: CASGGEIDQPQHF
j_call: TRBJ1-5
clone_size: -
v_call: TRBV10-3
d_call: -

cdr3_nt: TGCGCCAGCAGTCCCGGACAGACCTCCTACGAGCAGTACTTC
cdr3_aa: CASSPGQTSYEQYF
j_call: TRBJ2-7
clone_size: -
v_call: TRBV5-1
d_call: -

cdr3_nt: TGTGCCAGCAGTACCCGGGGACTAGCGGGGGGTAAATACAATGAGCAGTTCTTC
cdr3_aa: CASSTRGLAGGKYNEQFF
j_call: TRBJ2-1
clone_size: -
v_call: TRBV28
d_call: TRBD2

cdr3_nt: TGTGCCAGCAGCTCCCTGACAGGGTTCGCAGATACGCAGTATTTT
cdr3_aa: CASSSLTGFADTQYF
j_call: TRBJ2-3
clone_size: -
v_call: TRBV11-2
d_call: TRBD1

cdr3_nt: TGTGCCAGCAGCACCGGGACAGGGACAAATCAGCCCCAGCATTTT
cdr3_aa: CASSTGTGTNQPQHF
j_call: TRBJ1-5
clone_size: once
v_call: TRBV7-9
d_call: TRBD1

cdr3_nt: TGTGCCAGCAGCGTAGTTTCGGGGGTCGAGCAGTACTTC
cdr3_aa: CASSVVSGVEQYF
j_call: TRBJ2-7
clone_size: -
v_call: TRBV9
d_call: -

cdr3_nt: TGTGCCAGCAGCCCCCAGCAGGCGCTGGTCTACGAGCAGTACTTC
cdr3_aa: CASSPQQALVYEQYF
j_call: TRBJ2-7
clone_size: -
v_call: TRBV9
d_call: -

cdr3_nt: TGTGCCAGCAGTGGGGACAGGGGGAGCACTGAAGCTTTCTTT
cdr3_aa: CASSGDRGSTEAFF
j_call: TRBJ1-1
clone_size: -
v_call: TRBV6-1
d_call: TRBD1

cdr3_nt: TGTGCCAGCAGTCAAACGGGCGACAGCAACTATGGCTACACCTTC
cdr3_aa: CASSQTGDSNYGYTF
j_call: TRBJ1-2
clone_size: -
v_call: TRBV2
d_call: -

cdr3_nt: TGTGCCAGCAGACCCGGACAGGGGGCTTACAATGAGCAGTTCTTC
cdr3_aa: CASRPGQGAYNEQFF
j_call: TRBJ2-1
clone_size: -
v_call: TRBV6-6
d_call: TRBD1

cdr3_nt: TGTGCCAGCTCATCGCAGGGGGCGTGGGATGAAAAACTGTTTTTT
cdr3_aa: CASSSQGAWDEKLFF
j_call: TRBJ1-4
clone_size: once
v_call: TRBV18
d_call: TRBD1

cdr3_nt: TGCGCCAGCAGCTTGTCGGGACAGGGGAATGGCTACACCTTC
cdr3_aa: CASSLSGQGNGYTF
j_call: TRBJ1-2
clone_size: -
v_call: TRBV5-1
d_call: TRBD1

cdr3_nt: TGTGCCAGCAGTTACTCCGGGTCCTACGAGCAGTACTTC
cdr3_aa: CASSYSGSYEQYF
j_call: TRBJ2-7
clone_size: -
v_call: TRBV6-5
d_call: -

cdr3_nt: TGTGCCATCAGTGGCTCGGGGGAGGGTACGCAGTATTTT
cdr3_aa: CAISGSGEGTQYF
j_call: TRBJ2-3
clone_size: -
v_call: TRBV10-3
d_call: TRBD2

cdr3_nt: TGCGCCAGCAGCCCCCCGGGGGACACTGAAGCTTTCTTT
cdr3_aa: CASSPPGDTEAFF
j_call: TRBJ1-1
clone_size: -
v_call: TRBV5-1
d_call: -

cdr3_nt: TGTGCCAGCAGTTACAGCCGGAGAAATAATTCACCCCTCCACTTT
cdr3_aa: CASSYSRRNNSPLHF
j_call: TRBJ1-6
clone_size: -
v_call: TRBV6-5
d_call: -

cdr3_nt: TGTGCCAGCAGTTTGGGGACAATAAATGAAAAACTGTTTTTT
cdr3_aa: CASSLGTINEKLFF
j_call: TRBJ1-4
clone_size: once
v_call: TRBV5-6
d_call: -

cdr3_nt: TGTGCCAGCAGCCTACCGGGACTTGAAGAGACCCAGTACTTC
cdr3_aa: CASSLPGLEETQYF
j_call: TRBJ2-5
clone_size: -
v_call: TRBV5-4
d_call: -

cdr3_nt: TGCAGTGCTTATCAGGGGTATGGCTACACCTTC
cdr3_aa: CSAYQGYGYTF
j_call: TRBJ1-2
clone_size: -
v_call: TRBV20-1
d_call: -

cdr3_nt: TGCGCCAGCAGCTTGGGCGGGAGCAACACAGATACGCAGTATTTT
cdr3_aa: CASSLGGSNTDTQYF
j_call: TRBJ2-3
clone_size: -
v_call: TRBV5-1
d_call: TRBD2

cdr3_nt: TGCAGCGTTGGCCCAGGGGGCTCTCCTGGCTACACCTTC
cdr3_aa: CSVGPGGSPGYTF
j_call: TRBJ1-2
clone_size: once
v_call: TRBV29-1
d_call: TRBD1

cdr3_nt: TGTGCCAGCAGCCTATCTAGCGGGTCCGAGACCCAGTACTTC
cdr3_aa: CASSLSSGSETQYF
j_call: TRBJ2-5
clone_size: -
v_call: TRBV7-3
d_call: TRBD2

cdr3_nt: TGTGCCAGTACCGGGACAGGGGTCTACTATGGCTACACCTTC
cdr3_aa: CASTGTGVYYGYTF
j_call: TRBJ1-2
clone_size: once
v_call: TRBV6-1
d_call: TRBD1

cdr3_nt: TGTGCCAGCAGCTTGGCCGGGACAGGGCGTCAGCCCCAGCATTTT
cdr3_aa: CASSLAGTGRQPQHF
j_call: TRBJ1-5
clone_size: -
v_call: TRBV5-6
d_call: TRBD1